This TCR beta chain came from a study of T cell repertoires in cytomegalovirus infection. Whole-study findings and limits: Cumulative public TCR beta family frequency identified carriers of CMV plus the relevant HLA.

This clonotype has a count of ten or more. Its antigen is undetermined. Germline values: CDR1 SQVTM, CDR2 ANQGSEA. CDR3 length: 13 amino acids. TCRdb re-derived calls from the reads in MiXCR, one entry per CDR3 protein. The data hold roughly 500,000 distinct CDR3 sequences, with over 9% observed a single time. The chain uses TRBV29-1 and TRBJ2-2; TRBD1 matches at 8 bases. The specimen was PBMCs. The TCR sequence derives from a human donor in good health (CMV status not recorded). Some clones in this sample may be carry-over from other donors' samples. The CDR3 DNA reads TGCAGGAGTGGACAGGGTAACACCGGGGAGCTGTTTTTT. Its translation is CRSGQGNTGELFF.